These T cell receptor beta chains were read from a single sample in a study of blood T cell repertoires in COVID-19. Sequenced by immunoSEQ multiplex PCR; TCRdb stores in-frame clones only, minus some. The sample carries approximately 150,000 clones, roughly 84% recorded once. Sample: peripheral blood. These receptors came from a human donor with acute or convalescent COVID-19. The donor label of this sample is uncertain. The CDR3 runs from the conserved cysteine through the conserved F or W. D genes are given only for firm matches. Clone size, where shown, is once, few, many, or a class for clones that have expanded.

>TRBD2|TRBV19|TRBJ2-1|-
CASSISGTSGDISSYNEQFF
TGTGCCAGTAGTATATCAGGGACTAGCGGTGACATCAGCTCCTACAATGAGCAGTTCTTC
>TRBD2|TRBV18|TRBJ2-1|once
CASSPGLGTSGDNEQFF
TGTGCCAGCTCACCGGGGTTGGGGACTAGCGGGGACAATGAGCAGTTCTTC
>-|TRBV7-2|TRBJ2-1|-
CASRLSSYNEQFF
TGTGCCAGCAGGCTGAGCTCCTACAATGAGCAGTTCTTC
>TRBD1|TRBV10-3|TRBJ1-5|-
CATQTGDNQPQHF
TGTGCCACCCAGACAGGGGACAATCAGCCCCAGCATTTT
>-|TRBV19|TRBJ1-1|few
CASGIIGAGDGTEAFF
TGTGCCAGCGGCATAATCGGGGCAGGGGATGGCACTGAAGCTTTCTTT
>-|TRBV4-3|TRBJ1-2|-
CASWSGYGYTF
TGCGCCAGCTGGTCAGGCTATGGCTACACCTTC
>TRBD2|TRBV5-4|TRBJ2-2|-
CASSLGGTSGRAGELFF
TGTGCCAGCAGCTTGGGGGGGACTAGCGGGAGAGCCGGGGAGCTGTTTTTT
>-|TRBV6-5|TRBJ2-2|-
CASKSRNTGELFF
TGTGCCAGCAAATCCCGGAACACCGGGGAGCTGTTTTTT
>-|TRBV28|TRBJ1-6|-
CASSEDTSYNSPLHF
TGTGCCAGCAGTGAGGACACGTCCTATAATTCACCCCTCCACTTT
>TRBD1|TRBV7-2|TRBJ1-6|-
CASSRTGANSPLHF
TGTGCCAGCAGCCGCACAGGGGCTAATTCACCCCTCCACTTT
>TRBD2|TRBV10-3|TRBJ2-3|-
CAIRSTSGGYTDTQYF
TGTGCCATCAGATCCACTAGCGGGGGTTACACAGATACGCAGTATTTT
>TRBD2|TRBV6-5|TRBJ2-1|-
CAISIAGEMQFF
TGTGCCATTTCAATAGCGGGAGAGATGCAGTTCTTC
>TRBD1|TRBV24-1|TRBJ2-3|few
CATRPTGGADTQYF
TGTGCCACCAGACCGACAGGGGGCGCAGATACGCAGTATTTT
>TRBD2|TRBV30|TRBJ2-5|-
CAWRRKGLAGETQYF
TGTGCCTGGAGGAGGAAAGGACTAGCGGGAGAGACCCAGTACTTC
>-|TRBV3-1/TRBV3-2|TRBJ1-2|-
CASSQGTGRGYTF
TGTGCCAGCAGCCAGGGAACAGGTCGGGGCTACACCTTC
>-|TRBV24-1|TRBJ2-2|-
CATSVNTGELFF
TGTGCCACCTCCGTGAACACCGGGGAGCTGTTTTTT
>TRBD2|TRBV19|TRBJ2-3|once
CASSATSGIVDTQYF
TGTGCCAGTAGTGCGACTAGCGGGATTGTAGATACGCAGTATTTT
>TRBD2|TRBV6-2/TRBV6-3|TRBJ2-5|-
CASSLASGRETQYF
TGTGCCAGCAGTTTAGCTAGCGGGAGGGAGACCCAGTACTTC
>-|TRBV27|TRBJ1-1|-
CASSFDRDTEAFF
TGTGCCAGCAGTTTTGACAGAGACACTGAAGCTTTCTTT
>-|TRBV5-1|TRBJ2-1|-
CASSQASSGNEQFF
TGCGCCAGCAGCCAAGCTTCCAGCGGCAATGAGCAGTTCTTC
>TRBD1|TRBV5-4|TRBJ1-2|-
CASSLRQGRDYGYTF
TGTGCCAGCAGCCTGAGACAGGGACGGGACTATGGCTACACCTTC
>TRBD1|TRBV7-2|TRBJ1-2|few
CASSKGGQGANYGYTF
TGTGCCAGCAGCAAAGGAGGACAGGGGGCTAACTATGGCTACACCTTC
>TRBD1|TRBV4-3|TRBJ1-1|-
CASSQGDRRMNTEAFF
TGCGCCAGCAGCCAAGGGGACAGGAGAATGAACACTGAAGCTTTCTTT
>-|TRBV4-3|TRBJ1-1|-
CASSPQRMNTEAFF
TGCGCCAGCAGCCCCCAGCGCATGAACACTGAAGCTTTCTTT
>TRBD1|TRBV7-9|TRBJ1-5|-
CASSTTGQGAGQPQHF
TGTGCCAGCAGCACGACGGGACAGGGGGCAGGACAGCCCCAGCATTTT
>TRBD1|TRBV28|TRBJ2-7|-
CASSLGPGQGAYEQYF
TGTGCCAGCAGTTTAGGGCCGGGACAGGGGGCCTACGAGCAGTACTTC
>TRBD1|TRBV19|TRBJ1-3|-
CASRDRGLSGNTIYF
TGTGCCAGTAGGGACAGGGGTCTTTCTGGAAACACCATATATTTT
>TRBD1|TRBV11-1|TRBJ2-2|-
CASSRDRAGTGELFF
TGTGCCAGCAGCCGGGACAGGGCAGGCACCGGGGAGCTGTTTTTT
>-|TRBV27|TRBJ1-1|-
CASSLGGGGYEAFF
TGTGCCAGCAGCCTAGGAGGTGGGGGCTATGAAGCTTTCTTT
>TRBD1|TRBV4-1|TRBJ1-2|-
CASSRDRGSGYTF
TGCGCCAGCAGCAGGGACAGGGGATCGGGCTACACCTTC
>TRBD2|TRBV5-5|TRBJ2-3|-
CASSLIAGGIDTQYF
TGTGCCAGCAGCTTGATAGCGGGAGGCATAGATACGCAGTATTTT
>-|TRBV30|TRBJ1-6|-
CAWSVLGGQSSYNSPLHF
TGTGCCTGGAGTGTACTTGGGGGCCAAAGCTCCTATAATTCACCCCTCCACTTT
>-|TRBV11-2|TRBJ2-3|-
CASSLVERTQYF
TGTGCCAGCAGCTTAGTGGAGAGAACGCAGTATTTT
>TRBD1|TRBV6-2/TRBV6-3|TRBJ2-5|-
CASSDMTGLQETQYF
TGTGCCAGCAGTGACATGACAGGGCTCCAAGAGACCCAGTACTTC
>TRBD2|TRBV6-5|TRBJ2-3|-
CASRRTSGTGDTQYF
TGTGCCAGCAGACGGACTAGCGGGACGGGAGATACGCAGTATTTT
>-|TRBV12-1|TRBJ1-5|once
CASSLAGHQKYQPQHF
TGTGCCAGCAGCCTGGCCGGACACCAAAAATATCAGCCCCAGCATTTT
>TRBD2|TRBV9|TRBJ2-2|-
CASSAGTRNTGELFF
TGTGCCAGCAGCGCCGGGACTAGGAACACCGGGGAGCTGTTTTTT
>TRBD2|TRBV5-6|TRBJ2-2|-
CASSSLAGGRRELFF
TGTGCCAGCAGCTCCTTAGCGGGGGGGCGCAGGGAGCTGTTTTTT
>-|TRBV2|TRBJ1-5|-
CASSGRGGGNQPQHF
TGTGCCAGCAGTGGAAGGGGAGGTGGCAATCAGCCCCAGCATTTT
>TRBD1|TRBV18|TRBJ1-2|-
CASSPRNRDRTTDGYGYTF
TGTGCCAGCTCACCGAGAAACCGGGACAGGACTACAGATGGATATGGCTACACCTTC
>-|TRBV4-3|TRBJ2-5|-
CASSQDDLAGWETQYF
TGCGCCAGCAGCCAAGACGATCTAGCCGGATGGGAGACCCAGTACTTC
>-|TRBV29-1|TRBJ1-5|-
CSVRTEGNQPQHF
TGCAGCGTCAGGACTGAGGGCAATCAGCCCCAGCATTTT
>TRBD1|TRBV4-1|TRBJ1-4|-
CASSPPGQANEKLFF
TGCGCCAGCAGCCCTCCGGGACAGGCTAATGAAAAACTGTTTTTT
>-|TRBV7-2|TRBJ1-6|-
CASRTGPTNSPLHF
TGTGCCAGCAGGACAGGTCCTACTAATTCACCCCTCCACTTT
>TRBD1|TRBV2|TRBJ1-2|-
CASSDRTGGAVYGYTF
TGTGCCAGCAGTGATAGGACAGGGGGCGCGGTCTATGGCTACACCTTC
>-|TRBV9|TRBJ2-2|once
CASSREGNTGELFF
TGTGCCAGCAGCCGTGAGGGGAACACCGGGGAGCTGTTTTTT
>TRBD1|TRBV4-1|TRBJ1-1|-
CASSPIGTGDTEAFF
TGCGCCAGCAGCCCCATTGGGACAGGTGACACTGAAGCTTTCTTT
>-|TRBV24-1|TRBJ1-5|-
CATSAVGGNQPQHF
TGTGCCACCAGTGCTGTCGGGGGCAATCAGCCCCAGCATTTT
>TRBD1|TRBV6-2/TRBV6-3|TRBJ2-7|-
CASSYPTGFDYEQYF
TGTGCCAGCAGTTACCCGACAGGGTTTGACTACGAGCAGTACTTC
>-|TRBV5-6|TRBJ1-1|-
CASSQGQWTLNTEAFF
TGTGCCAGCAGCCAGGGCCAATGGACCTTGAACACTGAAGCTTTCTTT
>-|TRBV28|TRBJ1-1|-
CASSLAEMNTEAFF
TGTGCCAGCAGTTTAGCAGAAATGAACACTGAAGCTTTCTTT
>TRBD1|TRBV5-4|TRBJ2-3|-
CATTTGGRRADTQYF
TGTGCCACGACGACAGGGGGAAGGAGGGCAGATACGCAGTATTTT
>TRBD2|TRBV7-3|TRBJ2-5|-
CASSLGLAGAQETQYF
TGTGCCAGCAGCCTCGGACTAGCGGGGGCCCAAGAGACCCAGTACTTC
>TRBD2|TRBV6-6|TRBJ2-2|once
CASRASGGVGELFF
TGTGCCAGCAGGGCTAGCGGGGGTGTCGGGGAGCTGTTTTTT
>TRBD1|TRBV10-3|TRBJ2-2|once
CALRTGVTGELFF
TGTGCCCTAAGGACAGGGGTCACCGGGGAGCTGTTTTTT
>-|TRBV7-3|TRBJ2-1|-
CASSLGAANEQFF
TGTGCCAGCAGCTTAGGGGCAGCCAATGAGCAGTTCTTC
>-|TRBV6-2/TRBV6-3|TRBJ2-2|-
CASSYSLGKPYTGELFF
TGTGCCAGCAGTTACTCGCTCGGGAAACCCTACACCGGGGAGCTGTTTTTT
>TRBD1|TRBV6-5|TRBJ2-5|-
CASSYSGTVHQETQYF
TGTGCCAGCAGTTACTCGGGGACAGTACACCAAGAGACCCAGTACTTC
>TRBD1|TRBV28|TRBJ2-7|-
CASRETGTGGREQYF
TGTGCCAGCAGAGAAACCGGGACAGGGGGTAGGGAGCAGTACTTC
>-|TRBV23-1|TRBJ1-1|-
CASSQPGGDTEAFF
TGCGCCAGCAGTCAGCCAGGAGGCGACACTGAAGCTTTCTTT